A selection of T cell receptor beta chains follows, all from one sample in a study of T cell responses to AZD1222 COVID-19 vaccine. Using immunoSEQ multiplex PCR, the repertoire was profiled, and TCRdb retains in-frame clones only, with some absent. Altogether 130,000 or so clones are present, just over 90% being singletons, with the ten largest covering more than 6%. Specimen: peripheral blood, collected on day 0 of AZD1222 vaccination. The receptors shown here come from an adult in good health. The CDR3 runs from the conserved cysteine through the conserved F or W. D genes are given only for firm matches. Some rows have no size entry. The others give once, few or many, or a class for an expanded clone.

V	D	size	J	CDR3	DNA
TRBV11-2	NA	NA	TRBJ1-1	CASSPIRDTNTEAFF	TGTGCCAGCAGCCCCATCCGGGACACAAACACTGAAGCTTTCTTT
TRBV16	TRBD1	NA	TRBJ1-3	CASSPTQGASGNTIYF	TGTGCCAGCAGCCCGACACAGGGGGCCTCTGGAAACACCATATATTTT
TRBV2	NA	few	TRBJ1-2	CASSEDKYTF	TGTGCCAGCAGTGAAGATAAGTACACCTTC
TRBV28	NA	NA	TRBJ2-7	CASSPPGAQASYEQYF	TGTGCCAGCAGTCCGCCGGGAGCCCAAGCTTCCTACGAGCAGTACTTC
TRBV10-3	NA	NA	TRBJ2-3	CAISGSPGMGTDTQYF	TGTGCCATCAGTGGATCCCCCGGGATGGGCACAGATACGCAGTATTTT
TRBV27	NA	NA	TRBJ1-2	CASSPERRSYGYTF	TGTGCCAGCAGTCCGGAACGGCGGAGCTATGGCTACACCTTC
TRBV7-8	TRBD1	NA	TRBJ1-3	CASSLRTGPGNTIYF	TGTGCCAGCAGCCTCAGGACAGGACCAGGAAACACCATATATTTT
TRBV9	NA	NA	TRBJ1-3	CASSVGDGQSSGNTIYF	TGTGCCAGCAGCGTAGGCGACGGACAGAGCTCTGGAAACACCATATATTTT
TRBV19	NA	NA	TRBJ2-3	CASSIAAGDTQYF	TGTGCCAGTAGTATAGCCGCGGGGGATACGCAGTATTTT
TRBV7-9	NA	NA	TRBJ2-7	CASSLGDRRFYEQYF	TGTGCCAGCAGCTTGGGGGACCGCCGATTCTACGAGCAGTACTTC
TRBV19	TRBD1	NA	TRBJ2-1	CASSITGAGEQFF	TGTGCCAGTAGTATTACAGGGGCGGGTGAGCAGTTCTTC
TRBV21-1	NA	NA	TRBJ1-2	CASSKALRGEVVNYGYTF	TGTGCCAGCAGCAAAGCGCTCAGGGGGGAAGTTGTCAACTATGGCTACACCTTC
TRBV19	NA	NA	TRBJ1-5	CASSIGTSNQPQHF	TGTGCCAGTAGTATAGGCACCTCCAATCAGCCCCAGCATTTT
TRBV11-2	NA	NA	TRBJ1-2	CASSNREWRGYTF	TGTGCCAGCAGCAACAGGGAATGGCGGGGCTACACCTTC
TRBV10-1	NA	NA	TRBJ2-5	CASSSQGTQETQYF	TGCGCCAGCAGTAGCCAGGGGACCCAAGAGACCCAGTACTTC
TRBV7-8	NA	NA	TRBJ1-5	CASSHGAVFSNQPQHF	TGTGCCAGCAGCCACGGGGCAGTTTTTAGCAATCAGCCCCAGCATTTT
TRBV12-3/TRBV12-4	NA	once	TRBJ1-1	CASSPEEGTAFF	TGTGCCAGCAGTCCCGAAGAAGGAACAGCTTTCTTT
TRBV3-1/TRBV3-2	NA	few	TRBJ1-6	CASSARTGSRHVSSPLHF	TGTGCCAGCAGCGCCAGGACTGGTTCGCGACATGTGAGTTCACCCCTCCACTTT
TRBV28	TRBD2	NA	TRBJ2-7	CASTPGTSGSLSYEQYF	TGTGCCAGCACTCCCGGGACTAGCGGGAGCCTGTCCTACGAGCAGTACTTC
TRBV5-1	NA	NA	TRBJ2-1	CASKFTGIQDNEQFF	TGCGCCAGCAAATTTACAGGGATTCAGGACAATGAGCAGTTCTTC
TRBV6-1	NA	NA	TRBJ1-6	CASSEIGSSYNSPLHF	TGTGCCAGCAGTGAAATCGGCAGCTCCTATAATTCACCCCTCCACTTT
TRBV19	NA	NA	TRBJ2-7	CASSKNQGYEQYF	TGTGCCAGTAGTAAAAACCAAGGCTACGAGCAGTACTTC
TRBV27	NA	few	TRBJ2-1	CASSRNDRAYNEQFF	TGTGCCAGCAGTAGGAATGACCGGGCTTACAATGAGCAGTTCTTC